A selection of T cell receptor beta chains follows, all from one sample in a study of early T cells in non-severe SARS-CoV-2 infection. TCRdb used MiXCR to reprocess the 5' RACE reads, holding one entry per CDR3 protein. The sample has around 70,000 distinct CDR3 sequences, 9.1% seen once. Sequencing was carried out using whole blood. These receptors came from an adult who was a healthcare worker with PCR-confirmed SARS-CoV-2 infection or an uninfected control (not recorded which). CDR3s include the opening cysteine and the closing phenylalanine or tryptophan. Each record gives: clone size, V gene, J gene, D gene, CDR3 length, CDR3 protein, CDR3 DNA. The D gene is left open where the match is weak. Only part of the rows carry a size: once, few, many, or a class if the clone is expanded.

clone_size: .
v_call: TRBV5-1
j_call: TRBJ1-5
d_call: .
cdr3_length: 15
cdr3_aa: CASSLGPNSNQPQHF
cdr3_nt: TGCGCCAGCAGCTTGGGTCCGAATAGCAATCAGCCCCAGCATTTT

clone_size: .
v_call: TRBV4-3
j_call: TRBJ1-3
d_call: .
cdr3_length: 14
cdr3_aa: CASSQDGFGNTIYF
cdr3_nt: TGCGCCAGCAGCCAAGATGGGTTTGGAAACACCATATATTTT

clone_size: few
v_call: TRBV7-2
j_call: TRBJ1-2
d_call: .
cdr3_length: 14
cdr3_aa: CASSLGGAGEGYTF
cdr3_nt: TGTGCCAGCAGCTTAGGAGGGGCAGGGGAAGGCTACACCTTC

clone_size: many
v_call: TRBV12-3/TRBV12-4
j_call: TRBJ2-1
d_call: .
cdr3_length: 13
cdr3_aa: CASSFRQNNEQFF
cdr3_nt: TGTGCCAGCAGTTTCAGGCAGAACAATGAGCAGTTCTTC

clone_size: few
v_call: TRBV9
j_call: TRBJ2-3
d_call: .
cdr3_length: 13
cdr3_aa: CASSPTNTDTQYF
cdr3_nt: TGTGCCAGCAGCCCCACAAACACAGATACGCAGTATTTT

clone_size: few
v_call: TRBV15
j_call: TRBJ1-1
d_call: .
cdr3_length: 14
cdr3_aa: CATSTHRRAPNGFF
cdr3_nt: TGTGCCACCAGCACCCACAGAAGGGCTCCGAACGGCTTCTTT

clone_size: many
v_call: TRBV5-1
j_call: TRBJ2-1
d_call: .
cdr3_length: 14
cdr3_aa: CASSIGALHNEQFF
cdr3_nt: TGCGCCAGCAGCATAGGGGCACTACACAATGAGCAGTTCTTC

clone_size: .
v_call: TRBV3-1
j_call: TRBJ2-2
d_call: .
cdr3_length: 15
cdr3_aa: CASSPLGANTGELFF
cdr3_nt: TGTGCCAGCAGCCCTCTAGGGGCCAACACCGGGGAGCTGTTTTTT

clone_size: few
v_call: TRBV7-6
j_call: TRBJ2-2
d_call: TRBD2
cdr3_length: 16
cdr3_aa: CASSEQSSGATGELFF
cdr3_nt: TGTGCCAGCAGCGAACAGTCTAGCGGGGCCACCGGGGAGCTGTTTTTT

clone_size: .
v_call: TRBV6-2/TRBV6-3
j_call: TRBJ1-2
d_call: .
cdr3_length: 14
cdr3_aa: CASRFGQSGYGYTF
cdr3_nt: TGTGCCAGCAGGTTCGGACAGTCTGGCTATGGCTACACCTTC

clone_size: .
v_call: TRBV7-9
j_call: TRBJ2-3
d_call: TRBD2
cdr3_length: 15
cdr3_aa: CASSLVLAGDDTQYF
cdr3_nt: TGTGCCAGCAGCTTAGTTCTAGCGGGAGACGATACGCAGTATTTT

clone_size: few
v_call: TRBV5-1
j_call: TRBJ2-3
d_call: .
cdr3_length: 13
cdr3_aa: CASSLFRPDTQYF
cdr3_nt: TGCGCCAGCAGCTTGTTCCGTCCAGATACGCAGTATTTT

clone_size: .
v_call: TRBV5-5
j_call: TRBJ2-3
d_call: TRBD2
cdr3_length: 17
cdr3_aa: CASSLVRASGGRDTQYF
cdr3_nt: TGTGCCAGCAGCTTGGTCAGGGCTAGCGGAGGGAGAGATACGCAGTATTTT

clone_size: .
v_call: TRBV18
j_call: TRBJ2-7
d_call: .
cdr3_length: 13
cdr3_aa: CASSPPVAYEQYF
cdr3_nt: TGTGCCAGCTCACCACCGGTAGCCTACGAGCAGTACTTC